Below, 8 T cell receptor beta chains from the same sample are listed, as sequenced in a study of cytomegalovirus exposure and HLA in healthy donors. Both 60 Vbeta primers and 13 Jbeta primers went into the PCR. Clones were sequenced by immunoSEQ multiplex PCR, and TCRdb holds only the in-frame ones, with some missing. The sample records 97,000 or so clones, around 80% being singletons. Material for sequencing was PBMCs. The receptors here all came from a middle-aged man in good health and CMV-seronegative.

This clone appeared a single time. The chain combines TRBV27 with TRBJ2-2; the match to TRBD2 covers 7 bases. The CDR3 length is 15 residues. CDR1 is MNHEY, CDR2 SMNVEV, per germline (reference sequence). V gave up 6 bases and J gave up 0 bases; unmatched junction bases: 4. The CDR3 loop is CASRIRGANTGELFF. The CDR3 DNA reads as TGTGCCAGCAGGATACGGGGGGCGAACACCGGGGAGCTGTTTTTT.

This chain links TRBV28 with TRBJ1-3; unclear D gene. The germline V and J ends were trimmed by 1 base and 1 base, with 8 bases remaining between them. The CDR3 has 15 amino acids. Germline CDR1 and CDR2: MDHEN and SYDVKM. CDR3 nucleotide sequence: TGTGCCAGCAGTTTATACCCGGGGTCTGGAAACACCATATATTTT. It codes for CASSLYPGSGNTIYF.

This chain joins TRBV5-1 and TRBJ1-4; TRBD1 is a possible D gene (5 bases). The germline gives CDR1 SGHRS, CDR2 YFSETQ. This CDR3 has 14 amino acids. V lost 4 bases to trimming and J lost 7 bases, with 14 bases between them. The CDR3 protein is CASSLERGSEKLFF. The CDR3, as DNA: TGCGCCAGCAGCCTCGAAAGGGGAAGTGAAAAACTGTTTTTT.

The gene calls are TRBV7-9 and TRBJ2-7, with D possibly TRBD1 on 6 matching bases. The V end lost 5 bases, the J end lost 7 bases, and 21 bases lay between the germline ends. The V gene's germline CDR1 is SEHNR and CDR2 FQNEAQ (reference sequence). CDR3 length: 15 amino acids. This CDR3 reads CASSLDRKPTKEQYF. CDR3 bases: TGTGCCAGCAGCCTGGACAGAAAACCCACTAAAGAGCAGTACTTC. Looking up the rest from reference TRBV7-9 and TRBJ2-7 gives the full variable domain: DTGVSQNPRHKITKRGQNVTFRCDPISEHNRLYWYRQTLGQGPEFLTYFQNEAQLEKSRLLSDRFSAERPKGSFSTLEIQRTEQGDSAMYLCASSLDRKPTKEQYFGPGTRLTVT.

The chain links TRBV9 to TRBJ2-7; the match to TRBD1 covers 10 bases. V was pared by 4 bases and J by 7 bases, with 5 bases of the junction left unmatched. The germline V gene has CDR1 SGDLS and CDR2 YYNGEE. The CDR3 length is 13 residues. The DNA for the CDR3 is TGTGCCAGCAGCCCCCGGACAGGGGGTGAGCAGTACTTC. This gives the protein CASSPRTGGEQYF.

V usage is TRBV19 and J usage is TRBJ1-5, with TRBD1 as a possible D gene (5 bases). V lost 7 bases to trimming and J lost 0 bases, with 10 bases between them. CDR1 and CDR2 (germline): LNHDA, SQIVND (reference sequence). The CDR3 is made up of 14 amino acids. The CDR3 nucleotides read TGTGCCAGTAAAACAGGTTATAGCAATCAGCCCCAGCATTTT. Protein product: CASKTGYSNQPQHF. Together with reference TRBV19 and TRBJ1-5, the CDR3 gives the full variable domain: DGGITQSPKYLFRKEGQNVTLSCEQNLNHDAMYWYRQDPGQGLRLIYYSQIVNDFQKGDIAEGYSVSREKKESFPLTVTSAQKNPTAFYLCASKTGYSNQPQHFGDGTRLSIL.

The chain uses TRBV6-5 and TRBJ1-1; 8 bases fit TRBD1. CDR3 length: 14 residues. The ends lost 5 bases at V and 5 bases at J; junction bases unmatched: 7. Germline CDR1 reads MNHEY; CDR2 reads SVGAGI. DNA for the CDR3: TGTGCCAGCAGTAGCCAGGGGGCGACTACTGAAGCTTTCTTT. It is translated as CASSSQGATTEAFF.

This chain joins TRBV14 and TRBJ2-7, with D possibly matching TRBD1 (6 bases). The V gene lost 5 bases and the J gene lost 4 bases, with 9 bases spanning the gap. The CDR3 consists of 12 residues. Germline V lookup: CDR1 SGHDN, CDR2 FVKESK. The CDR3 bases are TGTGCCAGCAGCACAGGGAGATACGAGCAGTACTTC. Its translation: CASSTGRYEQYF.